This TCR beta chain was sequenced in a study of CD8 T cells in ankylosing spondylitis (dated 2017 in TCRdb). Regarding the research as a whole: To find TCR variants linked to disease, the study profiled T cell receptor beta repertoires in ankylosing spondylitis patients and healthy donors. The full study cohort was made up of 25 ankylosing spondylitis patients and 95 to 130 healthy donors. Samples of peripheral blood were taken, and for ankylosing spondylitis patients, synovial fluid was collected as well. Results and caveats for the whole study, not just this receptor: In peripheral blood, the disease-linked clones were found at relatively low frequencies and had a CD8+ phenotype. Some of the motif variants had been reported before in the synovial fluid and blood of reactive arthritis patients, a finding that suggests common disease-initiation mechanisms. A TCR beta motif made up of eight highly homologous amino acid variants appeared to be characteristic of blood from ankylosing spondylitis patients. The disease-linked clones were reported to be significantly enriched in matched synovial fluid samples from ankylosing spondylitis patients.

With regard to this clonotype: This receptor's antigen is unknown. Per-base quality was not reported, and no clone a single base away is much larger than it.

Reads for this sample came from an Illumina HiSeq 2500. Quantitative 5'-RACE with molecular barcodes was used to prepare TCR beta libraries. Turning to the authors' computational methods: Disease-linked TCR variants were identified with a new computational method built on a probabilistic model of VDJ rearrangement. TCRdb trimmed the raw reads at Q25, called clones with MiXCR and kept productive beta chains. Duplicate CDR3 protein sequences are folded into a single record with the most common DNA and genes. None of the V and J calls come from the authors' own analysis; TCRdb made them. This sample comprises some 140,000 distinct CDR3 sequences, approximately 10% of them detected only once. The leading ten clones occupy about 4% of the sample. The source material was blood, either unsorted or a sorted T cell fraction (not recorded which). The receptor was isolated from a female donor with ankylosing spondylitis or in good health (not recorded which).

The DNA reads TGTGCCAGCAGCAGAGACTGGGATGAGCAGTTCTTC. Its protein is CASSRDWDEQFF. The sequence links TRBV7-8 to TRBJ2-1; no D segment can be confidently identified. The CDR3 contains 12 residues, cysteine and phenylalanine counted. The DNA shown is the 36-base CDR3, in frame from base 1. CDR1 and CDR2 are read off the germline V gene as SGHVS and FQNEAQ. The V and J ends are trimmed by 5 bases and 8 bases, leaving 10 bases between them.